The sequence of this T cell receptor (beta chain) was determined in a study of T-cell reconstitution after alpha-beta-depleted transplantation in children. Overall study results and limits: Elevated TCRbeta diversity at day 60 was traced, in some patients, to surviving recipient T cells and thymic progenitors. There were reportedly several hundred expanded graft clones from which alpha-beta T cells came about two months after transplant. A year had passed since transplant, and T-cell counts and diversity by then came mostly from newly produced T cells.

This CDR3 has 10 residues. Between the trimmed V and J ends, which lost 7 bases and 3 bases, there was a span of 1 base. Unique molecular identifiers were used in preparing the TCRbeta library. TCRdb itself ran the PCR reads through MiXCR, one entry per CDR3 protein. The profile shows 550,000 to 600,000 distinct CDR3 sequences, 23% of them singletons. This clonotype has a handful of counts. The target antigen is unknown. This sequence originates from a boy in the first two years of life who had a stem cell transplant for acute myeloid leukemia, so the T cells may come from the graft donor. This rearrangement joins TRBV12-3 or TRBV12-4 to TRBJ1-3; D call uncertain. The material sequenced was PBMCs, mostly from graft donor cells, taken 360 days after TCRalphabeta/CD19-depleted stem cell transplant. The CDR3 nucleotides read TGTGCCAGCATTGGAAACACCATATATTTT. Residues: CASIGNTIYF.